The rows below give T cell receptor beta chains drawn from one sample of a study of shared clonotypes between healthy human individuals. The data were produced by immunoSEQ multiplex PCR, yet TCRdb's version contains in-frame clones alone and is incomplete. The repertoire consists of about 2.1 million clones, with around 93% occurring once and the leading ten covering 1.5% to 2%. What was sequenced was naive CD8+ T cells from PBMCs. The receptors derive from a man younger than 30 in good health. Some clones in this sample may be carry-over from other donors' samples. CDR3s include the opening cysteine and the closing phenylalanine or tryptophan. The D gene is left open where the match is weak. Expanded clones get a size class; other rows say once, few or many, or leave the size out.

v_gene	len	d_gene	j_gene	abundance	CDR3aa	CDR3nt
TRBV25-1	15	TRBD1	TRBJ1-1	-	CASSVKGTGATEAFF	TGTGCCAGCAGTGTGAAAGGGACAGGGGCCACTGAAGCTTTCTTT
TRBV27	16	-	TRBJ2-1	-	CASSLSLGGGRSEQFF	TGTGCCAGCAGTTTATCGTTAGGGGGGGGGAGAAGTGAGCAGTTCTTC
TRBV20-1	11	-	TRBJ2-7	-	CSARVDGEQYF	TGCAGTGCTAGAGTCGACGGCGAGCAGTACTTC
TRBV7-8	15	-	TRBJ1-3	-	CASSLEPTSGNTIYF	TGTGCCAGCAGCTTGGAACCTACGTCTGGAAACACCATATATTTT
TRBV28	14	TRBD1	TRBJ2-2	once	CASSFWTGIGELFF	TGTGCCAGCAGTTTTTGGACAGGGATCGGGGAGCTGTTTTTT
TRBV27	13	TRBD1	TRBJ2-7	-	CAIGTGPSYEQYF	TGTGCCATTGGGACAGGGCCCTCCTACGAGCAGTACTTC
TRBV9	12	-	TRBJ2-2	few	CASSANTGELFF	TGTGCCAGCAGCGCCAACACCGGGGAGCTGTTTTTT
TRBV7-9	14	-	TRBJ2-7	-	CASSFVVPGFEQYF	TGTGCCAGCAGCTTCGTAGTTCCGGGGTTCGAGCAGTACTTC
TRBV4-1	17	-	TRBJ2-1	-	CASSQRRGEGPYNEQFF	TGCGCCAGCAGTCAACGCAGGGGGGAGGGCCCCTACAATGAGCAGTTCTTC
TRBV5-1	14	-	TRBJ2-7	-	CASTLGAGYYEQYF	TGCGCCAGCACCCTGGGGGCAGGTTACTACGAGCAGTACTTC
TRBV29-1	14	-	TRBJ1-2	-	CSAAGAVRIDGYTF	TGCAGCGCCGCGGGGGCAGTTAGGATCGATGGCTACACCTTC
TRBV18	17	TRBD2	TRBJ2-1	-	CASSPTSGTSRYNEQFF	TGTGCCAGCTCACCGACATCCGGGACTAGCAGATACAATGAGCAGTTCTTC
TRBV7-8	13	-	TRBJ2-7	-	CASSPRQSDEQYF	TGTGCCAGCAGCCCCAGACAGTCTGACGAGCAGTACTTC
TRBV7-8	15	-	TRBJ1-3	-	CASSYDGFSGNTIYF	TGTGCCAGCAGTTATGACGGATTCTCTGGAAACACCATATATTTT
TRBV30	15	TRBD1	TRBJ2-3	-	CAWTSGQGVGDTQYF	TGTGCCTGGACCAGTGGACAGGGGGTTGGAGATACGCAGTATTTT
TRBV20-1	11	-	TRBJ2-7	-	CSATNTYEQYF	TGCAGTGCCACGAACACCTACGAGCAGTACTTC
TRBV9	16	-	TRBJ1-4	-	CASSPDWEGAGEKLFF	TGTGCCAGCAGCCCAGACTGGGAGGGAGCAGGTGAAAAACTGTTTTTT
TRBV28	18	-	TRBJ2-4	-	CASSPIRTGREAKNIQYF	TGTGCCAGCAGTCCTATCCGAACAGGGAGAGAAGCCAAAAACATTCAGTACTTC
TRBV4-3	19	TRBD2	TRBJ2-6	once	CASSQVLAGIDSGANVLTF	TGCGCCAGCAGCCAAGTACTAGCGGGAATCGACTCTGGGGCCAACGTCCTGACTTTC
TRBV9	15	TRBD1	TRBJ2-1	-	CASSDATGSYNEQFF	TGTGCCAGCAGCGACGCGACAGGGAGCTACAATGAGCAGTTCTTC
TRBV2	16	TRBD2	TRBJ2-3	-	CASSEGLAGVTDTQYF	TGTGCCAGCAGTGAAGGACTAGCGGGAGTTACAGATACGCAGTATTTT
TRBV29-1	14	TRBD1	TRBJ2-7	-	CSVDKETGSYEQYF	TGCAGCGTTGATAAAGAGACAGGGTCCTACGAGCAGTACTTC
TRBV29-1	14	TRBD2	TRBJ2-5	once	CSVRAGGSRETQYF	TGCAGCGTAAGAGCGGGAGGGTCGAGGGAGACCCAGTACTTC
TRBV2	13	-	TRBJ1-2	-	CASDRGQTYGYTF	TGTGCCAGCGATCGAGGACAGACCTATGGCTACACCTTC
TRBV6-1	16	-	TRBJ2-7	-	CASSERVGRSSYEQYF	TGTGCCAGCAGTGAACGGGTGGGAAGGAGCTCCTACGAGCAGTACTTC
TRBV6-1	17	TRBD2	TRBJ2-3	-	CASSGRPSGPRTDTQYF	TGTGCCAGCAGTGGACGGCCTAGCGGCCCGCGCACAGATACGCAGTATTTT
TRBV28	14	-	TRBJ1-2	-	CASSLSRLNYGYTF	TGTGCCAGCAGTTTATCTCGATTGAACTATGGCTACACCTTC
TRBV11-2	14	-	TRBJ2-1	-	CASLEGSLDNEQFF	TGTGCCAGTTTAGAGGGTAGCTTAGACAATGAGCAGTTCTTC
TRBV11-2	13	-	TRBJ2-5	-	CASSSGLRETQYF	TGTGCCAGCAGTTCCGGGTTGAGGGAGACCCAGTACTTC
TRBV27	18	TRBD2	TRBJ2-4	-	CASSNLAGDPLAKNIQYF	TGTGCCAGCAGTAATCTAGCGGGAGACCCTCTAGCCAAAAACATTCAGTACTTC
TRBV29-1	12	-	TRBJ1-1	-	CSVVGSYTEAFF	TGCAGCGTTGTCGGCAGCTACACTGAAGCTTTCTTT
TRBV5-1	18	TRBD1	TRBJ1-2	-	CASSPLPGTGPSNYGYTF	TGCGCCAGCAGCCCCCTTCCCGGGACAGGGCCTTCTAACTATGGCTACACCTTC
TRBV27	18	TRBD1	TRBJ2-7	-	CASSLSSITGTGSYEQYF	TGTGCCAGCAGTTTATCGAGCATTACCGGGACAGGGTCCTACGAGCAGTACTTC
TRBV4-1	14	TRBD1	TRBJ2-1	-	CASSPDRGYNEQFF	TGCGCCAGCAGCCCGGACAGGGGTTACAATGAGCAGTTCTTC
TRBV27	13	-	TRBJ2-6	-	CASSLYAVDVLTF	TGTGCCAGCAGTTTATACGCGGTAGACGTCCTGACTTTC
TRBV25-1	14	-	TRBJ2-1	-	CASSDAGYYNEQFF	TGTGCCAGCAGTGATGCAGGCTACTACAATGAGCAGTTCTTC
TRBV7-6	13	-	TRBJ2-1	-	CASTPLGLDEQFF	TGTGCCAGCACCCCCCTGGGTCTCGATGAGCAGTTCTTC
TRBV7-9	15	-	TRBJ2-5	-	CASSLGVLDGETQYF	TGTGCCAGCAGCTTAGGGGTGTTGGACGGGGAGACCCAGTACTTC
TRBV4-2	11	-	TRBJ2-5	once	CASSLDRTQYF	TGTGCCAGCAGTCTGGACCGGACCCAGTACTTC
TRBV25-1	13	TRBD1	TRBJ2-7	-	CASSDLGQYEQYF	TGTGCCAGCAGTGATTTGGGACAGTACGAGCAGTACTTC
TRBV10-1	15	TRBD2	TRBJ2-1	-	CASSEGLAGRNEQFF	TGCGCCAGCAGCGAAGGGCTAGCGGGACGCAATGAGCAGTTCTTC
TRBV19	15	-	TRBJ2-3	-	CASSPRRDFTDTQYF	TGTGCCAGTAGTCCTCGCCGGGACTTCACAGATACGCAGTATTTT
TRBV27	15	-	TRBJ2-7	-	CASSPEIGVPYEQYF	TGTGCCAGCAGTCCCGAGATCGGGGTTCCCTACGAGCAGTACTTC
TRBV11-3	15	TRBD2	TRBJ2-1	-	CASSLGLGASGEQFF	TGTGCCAGCAGCTTGGGACTAGGAGCCTCAGGCGAGCAGTTCTTC
TRBV7-9	15	-	TRBJ1-1	-	CASSPLTMGKTEAFF	TGTGCCAGCAGCCCCCTGACTATGGGGAAAACTGAAGCTTTCTTT
TRBV7-9	9	-	TRBJ2-1	-	CASSLEQFF	TGTGCCAGCAGCTTGGAACAGTTCTTC
TRBV7-9	15	TRBD1	TRBJ1-2	-	CASSLVGQEVWGYTF	TGTGCCAGCAGCTTGGTCGGACAGGAGGTCTGGGGCTACACCTTC
TRBV5-8	13	-	TRBJ2-1	-	CASSPIGGAFRVF	TGTGCCAGCAGCCCCATAGGGGGGGCGTTTAGAGTCTTC
TRBV27	17	TRBD2	TRBJ2-5	-	CASSLYSREGVIETQYF	TGTGCCAGCAGCCTGTACTCGCGGGAGGGCGTGATAGAGACCCAGTACTTC
TRBV10-3	11	-	TRBJ2-6	-	CAISDAWALTF	TGTGCCATCAGTGACGCCTGGGCCCTGACTTTC
TRBV27	16	-	TRBJ2-3	-	CASSLSSGVSTDTQYF	TGTGCCAGCAGTTTATCGTCCGGGGTGAGCACAGATACGCAGTATTTT
TRBV7-8	13	TRBD1	TRBJ2-7	-	CASSRTGSGEQYF	TGTGCCAGCAGCCGGACAGGATCAGGCGAGCAGTACTTC
TRBV28	16	-	TRBJ2-5	-	CASSLFGVSGQETQYF	TGTGCCAGCAGTTTATTCGGTGTTAGCGGCCAAGAGACCCAGTACTTC
TRBV15	14	-	TRBJ1-1	few	CATSRETGPAEAFF	TGTGCCACCAGCAGAGAAACAGGGCCCGCTGAAGCTTTCTTT
TRBV6-1	14	TRBD1	TRBJ1-1	-	CATAPDRGRTEAFF	TGTGCCACTGCACCCGACAGGGGGCGTACTGAAGCTTTCTTT
TRBV19	11	-	TRBJ2-5	-	CASSMLETQYF	TGTGCCAGTAGTATGTTGGAGACCCAGTACTTC
TRBV11-3	19	TRBD1	TRBJ2-6	-	CASSTRDRGPASGANVLTF	TGTGCCAGCAGCACGCGGGACAGGGGGCCCGCCTCTGGGGCCAACGTCCTGACTTTC
TRBV11-2	15	-	TRBJ1-2	-	CASSYDRSNFRGYTF	TGTGCCAGCAGCTATGACAGGTCGAATTTCCGGGGCTACACCTTC
TRBV5-8	19	TRBD2	TRBJ2-7	-	CASSLEGLAETLPKHEQYF	TGTGCCAGCAGCTTGGAAGGACTAGCGGAGACACTACCGAAACACGAGCAGTACTTC
TRBV5-4	15	TRBD2	TRBJ2-5	many	CASSGTSGSRETQYF	TGTGCCAGCAGCGGGACTAGCGGGAGTAGAGAGACCCAGTACTTC